This TCR beta chain was identified during a study of T cell clonality in common variable immunodeficiency. Study results and caveats: Fewer deletions and N-nucleotide insertions were reportedly seen in common variable immunodeficiency TCR beta sequences. TCRbeta clonality was increased in CVID versus healthy controls. Fewer TCRbeta clones were shared among CVID subjects than controls.

This clone was seen a few times. The antigen remains undetermined. The read stops 3 residues short of the end of the CDR3; the missing end is completed from the germline J gene. The repertoire was sequenced with immunoSEQ multiplex PCR; TCRdb's copy has only in-frame clones and lacks some. The data show under 8,500 clones, with none appearing a single time. Germline assignment: CDR1 SNHLY and CDR2 FYNNEI. CDR3 length equals 12 residues. J gave up 6 bases and V 6 bases, and 1 base lay outside the gene matches. CVID meant reduced serum IgG, IgA and/or IgM plus specific antibody deficiency. Patients and controls were mostly of Caucasian heritage.

The sample was peripheral blood mononuclear cells. The source is a human donor with common variable immunodeficiency. This chain uses TRBV2 with TRBJ2-7; 11 positions match TRBD1. Here the CDR3 reads CASRGQGVEQYF. The part of the CDR3 DNA that was read is TGTGCCAGCAGGGGACAGGGGGTCGAG.